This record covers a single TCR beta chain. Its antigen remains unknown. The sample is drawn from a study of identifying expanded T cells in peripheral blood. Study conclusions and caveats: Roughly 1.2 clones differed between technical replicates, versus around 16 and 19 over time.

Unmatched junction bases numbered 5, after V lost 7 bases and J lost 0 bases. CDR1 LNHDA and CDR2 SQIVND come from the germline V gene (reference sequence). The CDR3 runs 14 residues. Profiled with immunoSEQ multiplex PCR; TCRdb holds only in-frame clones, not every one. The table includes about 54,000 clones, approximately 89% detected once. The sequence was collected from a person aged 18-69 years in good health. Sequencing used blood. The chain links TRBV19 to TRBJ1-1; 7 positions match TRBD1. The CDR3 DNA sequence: TGTGCCAGTAAGCCGGGACAGATGAACACTGAAGCTTTCTTT. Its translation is CASKPGQMNTEAFF.